The T cell receptor beta chain described here comes from a study of blood T cell repertoires in COVID-19. Study-wide context: Sites in the United States, Italy and Spain provided acute and convalescent COVID-19 samples.

Unmatched junction bases numbered 3, after V lost 1 base and J lost 4 bases. The CDR3 covers 15 residues. Germline CDR1 and CDR2: SGHRS and YFSETQ. Seattle's cohort entered during active infection and was followed longitudinally. Data came from immunoSEQ multiplex PCR; TCRdb stores just in-frame clones and leaves some out. The data hold under 400,000 clones, with around 87% observed a single time. This clonotype was obtained from a woman in her twenties or thirties with COVID-19, enrolled during active disease. Material: peripheral blood. The V gene is TRBV5-1, the J gene TRBJ1-2; 11 bases agree with TRBD1. CDR3 loop: CASSLWTGGGYGYTF. The CDR3 coding sequence is TGCGCCAGCAGCTTGTGGACAGGGGGCGGCTATGGCTACACCTTC. The full variable domain, in which reference TRBV5-1 and TRBJ1-2 provide the parts outside the CDR3, is KAGVTQTPRYLIKTRGQQVTLSCSPISGHRSVSWYQQTPGQGLQFLFEYFSETQRNKGNFPGRFSGRQFSNSRSEMNVSTLELGDSALYLCASSLWTGGGYGYTFGSGTRLTVV.